This TCR beta chain was captured in a study of blood T cell repertoires in COVID-19. Original handling: Quantification of nucleated cells was approximated via reference gene primer amplification. Some clones are missing from TCRdb's copy, which holds only in-frame ones; the method was immunoSEQ multiplex PCR. That table is the source of V, J and clone size, and D and trimming were worked out from the DNA. The repertoire holds around 100,000 clones, with about 86% as singletons. Germline V gene data show CDR1 as SGHAT and CDR2 as FQNNGV. This CDR3 is built from 18 residues. J lost 6 bases, V lost 1 base, and 11 bases had no gene match.

This chain joins TRBV11-2 and TRBJ2-3; 12 positions agree with TRBD2. This sequence originates from a human donor in a cohort sampled during active COVID-19. Source material: peripheral blood. Here the CDR3 DNA reads TGTGCCAGCAGCTTAGCTCTAGCGGGAGGGACTAGAGGCGATACGCAGTATTTT. Its translation: CASSLALAGGTRGDTQYF. The full variable domain, with the rest looked up from reference TRBV11-2 and TRBJ2-3, is EAGVAQSPRYKIIEKRQSVAFWCNPISGHATLYWYQQILGQGPKLLIQFQNNGVVDDSQLPKDRFSAERLKGVDSTLKIQPAKLEDSAVYLCASSLALAGGTRGDTQYFGPGTRLTVL.